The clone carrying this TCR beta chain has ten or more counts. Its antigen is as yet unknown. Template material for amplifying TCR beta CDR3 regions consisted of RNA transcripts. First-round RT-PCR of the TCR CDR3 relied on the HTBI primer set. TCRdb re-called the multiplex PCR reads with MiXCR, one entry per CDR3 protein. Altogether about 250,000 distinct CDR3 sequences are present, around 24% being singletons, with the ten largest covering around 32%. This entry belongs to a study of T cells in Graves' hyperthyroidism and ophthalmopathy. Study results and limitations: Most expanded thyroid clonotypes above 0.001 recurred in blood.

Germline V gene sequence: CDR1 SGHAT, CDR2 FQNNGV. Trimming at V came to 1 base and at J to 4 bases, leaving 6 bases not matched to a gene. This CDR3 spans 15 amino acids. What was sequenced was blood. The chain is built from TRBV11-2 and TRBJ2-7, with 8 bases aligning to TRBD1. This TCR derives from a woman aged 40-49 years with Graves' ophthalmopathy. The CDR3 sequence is CASSLGQGQGYEQYF. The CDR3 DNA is TGTGCCAGCAGCTTAGGACAGGGGCAGGGTTACGAGCAGTACTTC.